The 17 T cell receptor beta chains below all came from one sample that was sequenced in a study of early T cells in non-severe SARS-CoV-2 infection. Each CDR3 protein gets one entry after TCRdb re-called the 5' RACE reads with MiXCR. The sample yields approximately 30,000 distinct CDR3 sequences, around 4.6% seen once. The sample was whole blood. The source of these receptors is an adult who was a healthcare worker with PCR-confirmed SARS-CoV-2 infection or an uninfected control (not recorded which).

This clonotype was detected ten times or more. The chain links TRBV7-2 to TRBJ2-2, with D tentatively TRBD1 (5 bases). Germline V gene lookup returns CDR1 SGHTA and CDR2 FQGNSA. The CDR3 is 13 amino acids. Trimming took 7 bases from V and 7 from J, leaving 13 bases between them. DNA of the CDR3: TGTGCCAGCACCTTGACAGTTATCGGGGAGCTGTTTTTT. Amino acid sequence: CASTLTVIGELFF.

The chain joins TRBV11-2 to TRBJ1-2; the D is unclear. The germline V gene encodes CDR1 SGHAT and CDR2 FQNNGV. The CDR3 has 12 amino acids. The V gene lost 10 bases and the J gene lost 2 bases, with 11 bases spanning the gap. The chain's CDR3 is CATSRENYGYTF. The CDR3, as DNA: TGTGCCACCTCGAGGGAGAACTATGGCTACACCTTC.

This clonotype occurred a few times. The V and J genes are TRBV3-1 and TRBJ1-3; D uncertain. The CDR3 is 14 amino acids. V lost 3 bases and J lost 0, with 6 bases in between. Germline V lookup: CDR1 LGHDT, CDR2 YNNKEL (reference sequence). The CDR3 loop is CASSHTASGNTIYF. CDR3 bases: TGTGCCAGCAGCCACACAGCCTCTGGAAACACCATATATTTT.

This sequence joins TRBV5-6 and TRBJ1-1, with unresolved D. Germline V gives CDR1 SGHDT, CDR2 YYEEEE. CDR3 length: 15 amino acids. V dropped 2 bases and J dropped 3 bases, with 14 bases sitting between them. As DNA, the CDR3 is TGTGCCAGCAGCTTATATCAGAATTTGGACACTGAAGCTTTCTTT. Its protein is CASSLYQNLDTEAFF.

This clonotype was observed at least ten times. This sequence joins TRBV30 and TRBJ2-7; the match to TRBD1 covers 11 bases. Trimming at V came to 0 bases and at J to 3 bases, leaving 4 bases not matched to a gene. The CDR3 covers 15 residues. CDR1 and CDR2 from the germline V gene are GTSNPN and SVGIG (reference sequence). The CDR3 sequence is CAWSVRDRGIYEQYF. The CDR3 nucleotides are TGTGCCTGGAGTGTACGGGACAGGGGGATCTACGAGCAGTACTTC. Using reference TRBV30 and TRBJ2-7 for the parts outside the CDR3, the full variable domain is SQTIHQWPATLVQPVGSPLSLECTVEGTSNPNLYWYRQAAGRGLQLLFYSVGIGQISSEVPQNLSASRPQDRQFILSSKKLLLSDSGFYLCAWSVRDRGIYEQYFGPGTRLTVT.

This clonotype was found many times. V is TRBV7-9 and J is TRBJ1-1, with D possibly being TRBD1 (5 bases). CDR1 SEHNR and CDR2 FQNEAQ come from the germline V gene (reference sequence). Trimming left V 5 bases short and J 8 bases short, with 9 bases between. This CDR3 is 11 amino acids long. CDR3 in amino acids: CASSGAGEAFF. CDR3 bases: TGTGCCAGCAGCGGGGCCGGGGAAGCTTTCTTT.

This clonotype was observed at least ten times. The V call is TRBV7-3, the J call TRBJ2-7; D uncertain. Germline V gives CDR1 SGHTA, CDR2 FQGTGA. V lost 2 bases to trimming and J lost 2 bases, with 13 bases between them. There are 15 residues in the CDR3. The CDR3 DNA is TGTGCCAGCAGCTTAGGTGGATCAGTCCCCTACGAGCAGTACTTC. This encodes CASSLGGSVPYEQYF. Full variable domain (rest looked up from reference TRBV7-3 and TRBJ2-7): GAGVSQTPSNKVTEKGKYVELRCDPISGHTALYWYRQSLGQGPEFLIYFQGTGAADDSGLPNDRFFAVRPEGSVSTLKIQRTERGDSAVYLCASSLGGSVPYEQYFGPGTRLTVT.

There are many counts of this clonotype. V gene TRBV4-1 combines with J gene TRBJ2-1; 9 positions agree with TRBD2. The length of the CDR3 is 20 residues. Germline V gives CDR1 MGHRA, CDR2 YSYEKL. V dropped 0 bases and J dropped 0; count of bases not matched to a gene: 12. CDR3 protein: CASSQEFSASGVSSYNEQFF. The CDR3 coding sequence is TGCGCCAGCAGCCAAGAATTTTCGGCTAGCGGGGTGAGCTCCTACAATGAGCAGTTCTTC.

Only a few counts were recorded for this clonotype. The gene calls are TRBV19 and TRBJ2-2, with TRBD1 matching over 9 bases. The length of the CDR3 is 16 residues. Germline V gene data show CDR1 as LNHDA and CDR2 as SQIVND (reference sequence). V shed 4 bases, J shed 0 bases, and the junction held 3 bases outside the gene matches. CDR3 bases: TGTGCCAGTAGTACCAGACAGGGGGCGAACACCGGGGAGCTGTTTTTT. Residues: CASSTRQGANTGELFF.

This clonotype was counted many times. The DNA for the CDR3 is TGTGCCAGCTCACCAGGCAGTCAGACGAACACTGAAGCTTTCTTT. It yields the protein CASSPGSQTNTEAFF. The rearrangement links TRBV18 to TRBJ1-1; D not certain. V was pared by 2 bases and J by 1 base, with 11 bases between. The CDR3 is 15 residues long. From germline, CDR1 is KGHSH and CDR2 LQKENI.

This clonotype has only a few counts. This chain connects TRBV28 to TRBJ2-3, with TRBD2 as a possible D gene (6 bases). The V end lost 6 bases, the J end lost 2 bases, and 12 bases lay between the germline ends. CDR3 length equals 14 residues. CDR1 is MDHEN and CDR2 is SYDVKM in the germline V gene. The CDR3 sequence: CASSPGLYTDTQYF. The CDR3, as DNA: TGTGCCAGCAGCCCGGGACTGTACACAGATACGCAGTATTTT.

The table lists this clonotype with many counts. The chain employs TRBV7-8 and TRBJ2-2; 8 bases match TRBD2. The CDR3 loop spans 14 amino acids. J lost 0 bases, V lost 6 bases, and 0 bases had no gene match. Looked up from germline, CDR1 is SGHVS and CDR2 is FQNEAQ. The DNA of the CDR3 is TGTGCCAGCAGGGGACTAGCGAACACCGGGGAGCTGTTTTTT. The encoded protein is CASRGLANTGELFF.

In this sample, this clonotype turned up a few times. J is TRBJ1-2 and V is TRBV30; D gene unclear. CDR1 and CDR2 from the germline V gene are GTSNPN and SVGIG (reference sequence). The ends were cut back, 3 bases at V and 4 bases at J, with 15 bases in the middle. The CDR3 length is 14 residues. CDR3 bases: TGTGCCTGGAGCCGGGTTAATTTACCCTATGGCTACACCTTC. Encoded protein: CAWSRVNLPYGYTF. Looking up the rest from reference TRBV30 and TRBJ1-2 gives the full variable domain: SQTIHQWPATLVQPVGSPLSLECTVEGTSNPNLYWYRQAAGRGLQLLFYSVGIGQISSEVPQNLSASRPQDRQFILSSKKLLLSDSGFYLCAWSRVNLPYGYTFGSGTRLTVV.

This clonotype was seen repeatedly, ten times or more. The CDR3 protein is CASSSTGMISNQPQHF. The CDR3 DNA reads as TGTGCCAGCAGCTCAACAGGGATGATTAGCAATCAGCCCCAGCATTTT. The chain is built from TRBV7-8 and TRBJ1-5; possible D gene TRBD1, 6 bases. Trimming removed 4 bases at V and 0 bases at J, with 13 bases between. The CDR3 consists of 16 residues. The germline V gene has CDR1 SGHVS and CDR2 FQNEAQ.

This clonotype was detected ten times or more. The chain recombines TRBV7-6 with TRBJ2-2; no clear D. V lost 6 bases, J lost 4 bases, and 3 bases lay in between. CDR3 size: 11 residues. Germline CDR1 SGHVS, CDR2 FNYEAQ. CDR3 sequence: CASSRTGELFF. The CDR3 DNA follows: TGTGCCAGCAGTCGCACCGGGGAGCTGTTTTTT.

This clonotype has at least ten counts. The rearrangement uses TRBV6-5 and TRBJ2-7; the match to TRBD1 covers 9 bases. Looked up from germline, CDR1 is MNHEY and CDR2 is SVGAGI. The CDR3 extends over 14 amino acids. V was clipped by 6 bases and J by 6 bases; unmatched bases: 9. The CDR3: CASSPDRGSFEQYF. The CDR3 DNA reads as TGTGCCAGCAGCCCCGACAGGGGGTCATTCGAGCAGTACTTC.

This clonotype has a count of ten or more. The chain combines TRBV12-3 or TRBV12-4 with TRBJ1-2; 8 positions match TRBD1. This CDR3 comprises 14 residues. Unmatched junction bases numbered 8, after V lost 5 bases and J lost 6 bases. Written as DNA, the CDR3 is TGTGCCAGCAGTCCCGGGACAGGTGGCGATGGCTACACCTTC. It codes for CASSPGTGGDGYTF.